Listed here is a single T cell receptor beta chain. The CDR3 is 13 amino acids. Trimming pared 0 bases from V and 5 bases from J, leaving 8 bases between. The germline gives CDR1 SGDLS, CDR2 YYNGEE. The table came from immunoSEQ multiplex PCR; TCRdb's copy has only in-frame clones and leaves some out. This table has 55,000 to 70,000 clones, around 91% appearing once. The data stem from a study of T cell changes during pregnancy in multiple sclerosis. V and J are TRBV9 and TRBJ2-5; D not resolved. Material: peripheral blood, obtained after pregnancy. This sequence originates from a female donor with multiple sclerosis, enrolled in a pregnancy study. The CDR3 loop reads CASSVAELETQYF. CDR3 in DNA: TGTGCCAGCAGCGTAGCAGAATTGGAGACCCAGTACTTC.